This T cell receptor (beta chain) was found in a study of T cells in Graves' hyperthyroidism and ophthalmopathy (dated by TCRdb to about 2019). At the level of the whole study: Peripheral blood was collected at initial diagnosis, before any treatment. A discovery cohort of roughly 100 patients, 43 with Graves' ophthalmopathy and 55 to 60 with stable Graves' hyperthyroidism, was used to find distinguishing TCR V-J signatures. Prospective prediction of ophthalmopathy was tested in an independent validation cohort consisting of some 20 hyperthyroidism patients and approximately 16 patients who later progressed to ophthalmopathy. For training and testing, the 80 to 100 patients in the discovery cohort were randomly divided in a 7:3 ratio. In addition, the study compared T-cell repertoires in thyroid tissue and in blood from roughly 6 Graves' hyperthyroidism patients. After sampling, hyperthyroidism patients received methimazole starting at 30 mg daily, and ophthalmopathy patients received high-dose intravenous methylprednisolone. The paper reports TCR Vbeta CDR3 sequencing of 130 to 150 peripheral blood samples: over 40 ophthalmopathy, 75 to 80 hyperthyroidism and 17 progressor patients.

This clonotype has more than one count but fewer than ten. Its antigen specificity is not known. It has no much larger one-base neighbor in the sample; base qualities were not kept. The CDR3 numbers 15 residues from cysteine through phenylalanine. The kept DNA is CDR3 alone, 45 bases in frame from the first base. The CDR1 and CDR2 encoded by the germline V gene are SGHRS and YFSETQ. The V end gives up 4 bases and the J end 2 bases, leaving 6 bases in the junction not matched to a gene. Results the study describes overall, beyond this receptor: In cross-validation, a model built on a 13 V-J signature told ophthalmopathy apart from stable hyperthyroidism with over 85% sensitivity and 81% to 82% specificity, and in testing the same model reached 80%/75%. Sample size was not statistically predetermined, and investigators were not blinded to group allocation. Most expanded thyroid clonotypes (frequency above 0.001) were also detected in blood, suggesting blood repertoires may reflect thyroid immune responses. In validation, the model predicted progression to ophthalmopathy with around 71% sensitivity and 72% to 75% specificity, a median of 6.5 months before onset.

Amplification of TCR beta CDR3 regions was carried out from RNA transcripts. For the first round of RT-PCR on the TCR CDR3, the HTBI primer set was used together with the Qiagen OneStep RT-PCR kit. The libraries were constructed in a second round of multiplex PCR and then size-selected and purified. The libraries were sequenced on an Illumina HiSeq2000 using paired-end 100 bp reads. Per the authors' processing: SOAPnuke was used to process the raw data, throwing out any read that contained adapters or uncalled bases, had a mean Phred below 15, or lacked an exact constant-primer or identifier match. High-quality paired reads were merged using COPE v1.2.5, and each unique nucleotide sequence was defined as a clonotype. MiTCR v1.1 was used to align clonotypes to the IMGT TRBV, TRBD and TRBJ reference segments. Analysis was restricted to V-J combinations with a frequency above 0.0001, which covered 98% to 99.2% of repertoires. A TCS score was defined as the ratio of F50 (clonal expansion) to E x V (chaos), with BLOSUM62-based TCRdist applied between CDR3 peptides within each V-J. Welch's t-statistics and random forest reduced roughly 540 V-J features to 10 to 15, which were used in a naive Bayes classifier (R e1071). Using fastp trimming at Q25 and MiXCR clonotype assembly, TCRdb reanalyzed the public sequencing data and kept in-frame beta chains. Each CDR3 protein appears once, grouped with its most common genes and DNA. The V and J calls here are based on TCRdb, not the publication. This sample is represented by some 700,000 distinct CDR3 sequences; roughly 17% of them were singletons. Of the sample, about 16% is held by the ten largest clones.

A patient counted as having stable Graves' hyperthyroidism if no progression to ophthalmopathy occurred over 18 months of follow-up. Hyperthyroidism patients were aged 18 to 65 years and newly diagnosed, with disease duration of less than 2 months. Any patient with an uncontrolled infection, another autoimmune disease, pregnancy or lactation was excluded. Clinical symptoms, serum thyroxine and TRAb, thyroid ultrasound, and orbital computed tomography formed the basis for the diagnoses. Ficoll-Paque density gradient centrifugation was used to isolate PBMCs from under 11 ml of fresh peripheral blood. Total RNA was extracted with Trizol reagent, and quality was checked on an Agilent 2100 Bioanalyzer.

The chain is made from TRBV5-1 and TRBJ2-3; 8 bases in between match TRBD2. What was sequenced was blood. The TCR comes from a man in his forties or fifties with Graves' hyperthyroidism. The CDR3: CASSQLAEYTDTQYF. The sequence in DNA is TGCGCCAGCAGCCAACTAGCGGAGTACACAGATACGCAGTATTTT.